The rows below give T cell receptor beta chains drawn from one sample of a study of T cell repertoires in cytomegalovirus infection. No antigen has been assigned to these receptors. TCRdb reprocessed the reads via MiXCR and lists one record per CDR3 protein. This sample has a few hundred thousand distinct CDR3 sequences; approximately 40% occur once, and the top ten carry around 50%. The sample in question was cultured PBMCs, obtained from culture after CMV antigen stimulation. These receptors came from a human donor in good health (CMV status not recorded). Some clones in this sample may be carry-over from other donors' samples. Both conserved end residues are part of each CDR3. D genes are given only for firm matches. Size values are once, few and many counts, or a class for expanded clones, and some rows have none.

CDR3aa,CDR3nt,abundance,d_gene,j_gene,v_gene
CSAGNLAHREWDSYNEQFF,TGCAGTGCTGGGAATTTGGCCCACCGTGAGTGGGACTCCTACAATGAGCAGTTCTTC,few,-,TRBJ2-1,TRBV20-1
CASSLLLGQTEQFF,TGTGCCAGCAGTTTATTATTGGGACAGACTGAGCAGTTCTTC,once,TRBD1,TRBJ2-1,TRBV27
CAISRSGPTSSYNEQFF,TGTGCCATTTCCCGTTCAGGGCCCACAAGCTCCTACAATGAGCAGTTCTTC,-,-,TRBJ2-1,TRBV6-8
CATSRARRVYNEQFF,TGTGCCACCAGCAGAGCTAGGCGGGTTTACAATGAGCAGTTCTTC,once,-,TRBJ2-1,TRBV15
CASGPDRVREQYF,TGTGCCAGCGGGCCTGACAGGGTCCGGGAGCAGTACTTC,once,TRBD1,TRBJ2-7,TRBV6-6
CASSLGPQNIQYF,TGTGCCAGCAGTTTGGGTCCACAAAACATTCAGTACTTC,few,-,TRBJ2-4,TRBV12-3/TRBV12-4
CASSFGGGSAEQFF,TGTGCCAGCAGCTTTGGCGGGGGATCAGCTGAGCAGTTCTTC,-,TRBD2,TRBJ2-1,TRBV7-9
CASSFSGATSIQYF,TGTGCCAGCAGCTTTTCGGGGGCCACAAGCATTCAGTACTTC,-,-,TRBJ2-4,TRBV5-5
CASSQGGTYGYTF,TGTGCCAGCAGCCAGGGGGGGACCTATGGCTACACCTTC,few,-,TRBJ1-2,TRBV3-1
CASSLRIRGGTEAFF,TGTGCCAGCAGTCTACGGATCAGGGGAGGAACTGAAGCTTTCTTT,-,-,TRBJ1-1,TRBV6-2/TRBV6-3
CSARHPKGAAYYEQYF,TGCAGTGCTAGACACCCTAAGGGGGCGGCCTACTACGAGCAGTACTTC,few,TRBD1,TRBJ2-7,TRBV20-1